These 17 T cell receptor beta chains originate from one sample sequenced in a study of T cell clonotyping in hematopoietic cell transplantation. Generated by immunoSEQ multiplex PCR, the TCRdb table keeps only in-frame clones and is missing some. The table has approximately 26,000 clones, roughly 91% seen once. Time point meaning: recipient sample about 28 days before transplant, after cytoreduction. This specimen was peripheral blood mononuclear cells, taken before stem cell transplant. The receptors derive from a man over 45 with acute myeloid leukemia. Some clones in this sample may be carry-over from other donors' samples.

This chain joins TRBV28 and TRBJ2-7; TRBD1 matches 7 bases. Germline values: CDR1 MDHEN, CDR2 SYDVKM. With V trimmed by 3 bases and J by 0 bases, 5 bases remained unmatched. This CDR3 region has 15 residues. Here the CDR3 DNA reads TGTGCCAGCAGTTTTCCAGACAGGGCCTCCTACGAGCAGTACTTC. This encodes CASSFPDRASYEQYF.

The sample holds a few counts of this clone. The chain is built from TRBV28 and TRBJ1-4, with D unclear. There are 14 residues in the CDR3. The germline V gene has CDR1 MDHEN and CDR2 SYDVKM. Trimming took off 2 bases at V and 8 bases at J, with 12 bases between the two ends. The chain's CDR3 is CASSLVGLREKLFF. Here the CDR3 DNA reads TGTGCCAGCAGTTTAGTAGGGTTGAGGGAAAAACTGTTTTTT.

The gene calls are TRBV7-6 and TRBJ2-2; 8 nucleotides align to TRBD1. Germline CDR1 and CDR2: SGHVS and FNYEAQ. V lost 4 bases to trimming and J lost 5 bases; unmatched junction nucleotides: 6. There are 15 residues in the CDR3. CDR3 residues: CASSSGQGRTGELFF. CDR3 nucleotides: TGTGCCAGCAGCTCAGGACAGGGTCGTACCGGGGAGCTGTTTTTT.

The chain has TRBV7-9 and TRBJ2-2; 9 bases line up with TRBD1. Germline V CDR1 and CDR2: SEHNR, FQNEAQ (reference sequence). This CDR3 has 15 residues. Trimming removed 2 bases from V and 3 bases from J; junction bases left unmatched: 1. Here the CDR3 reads CASSLRTGDTGELFF. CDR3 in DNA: TGTGCCAGCAGCTTAAGGACAGGGGACACCGGGGAGCTGTTTTTT.

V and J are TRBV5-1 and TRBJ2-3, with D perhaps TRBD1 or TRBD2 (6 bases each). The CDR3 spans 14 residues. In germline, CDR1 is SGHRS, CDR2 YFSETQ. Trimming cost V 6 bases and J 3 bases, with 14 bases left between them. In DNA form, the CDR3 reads TGCGCCAGCACCGAACTAGGGGGGACAGATACGCAGTATTTT. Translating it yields CASTELGGTDTQYF.

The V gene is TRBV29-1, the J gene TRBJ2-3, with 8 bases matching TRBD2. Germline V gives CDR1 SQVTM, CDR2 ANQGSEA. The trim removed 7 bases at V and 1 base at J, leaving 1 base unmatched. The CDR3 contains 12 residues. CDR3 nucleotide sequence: TGCAGCGAGACTAGCGGCACAGATACGCAGTATTTT. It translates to CSETSGTDTQYF.

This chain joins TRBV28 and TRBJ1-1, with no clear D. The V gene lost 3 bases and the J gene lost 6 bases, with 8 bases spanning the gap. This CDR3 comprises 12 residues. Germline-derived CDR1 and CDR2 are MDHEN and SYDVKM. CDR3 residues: CASSFLRAEAFF. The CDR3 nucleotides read TGTGCCAGCAGTTTCTTACGGGCTGAAGCTTTCTTT.

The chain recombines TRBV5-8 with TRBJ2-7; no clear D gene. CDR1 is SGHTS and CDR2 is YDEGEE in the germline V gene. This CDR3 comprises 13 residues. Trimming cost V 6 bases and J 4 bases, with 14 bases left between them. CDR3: CASISQAEYEQYF. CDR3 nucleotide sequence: TGTGCCAGCATATCCCAGGCCGAATACGAGCAGTACTTC.

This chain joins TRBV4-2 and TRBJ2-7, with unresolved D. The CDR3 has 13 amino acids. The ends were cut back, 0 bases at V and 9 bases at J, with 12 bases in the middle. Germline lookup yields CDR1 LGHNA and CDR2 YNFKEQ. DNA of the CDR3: TGTGCCAGCAGCCAAGATGGCGCAGCTCCGCAGTACTTC. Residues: CASSQDGAAPQYF.

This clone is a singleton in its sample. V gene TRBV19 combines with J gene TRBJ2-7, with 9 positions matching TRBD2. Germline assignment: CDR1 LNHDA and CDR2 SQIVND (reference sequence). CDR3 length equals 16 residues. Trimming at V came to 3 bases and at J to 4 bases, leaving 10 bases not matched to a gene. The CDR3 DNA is TGTGCCAGTAGTATTGCGATAGCGGGAGAAGGATACGAGCAGTACTTC. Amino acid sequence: CASSIAIAGEGYEQYF.

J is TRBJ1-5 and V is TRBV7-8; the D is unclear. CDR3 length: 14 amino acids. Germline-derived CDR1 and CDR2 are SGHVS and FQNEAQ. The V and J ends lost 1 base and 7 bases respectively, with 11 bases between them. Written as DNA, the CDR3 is TGTGCCAGCAGCTTAGTCGGGGTTGGCCAGCCCCAGCATTTT. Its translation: CASSLVGVGQPQHF.

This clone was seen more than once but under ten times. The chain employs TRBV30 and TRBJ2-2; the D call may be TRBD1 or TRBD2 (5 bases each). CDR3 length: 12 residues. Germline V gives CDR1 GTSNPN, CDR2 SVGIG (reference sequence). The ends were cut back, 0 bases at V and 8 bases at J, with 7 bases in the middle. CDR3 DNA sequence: TGTGCCTGGAGTGTGGGGGTGGGGGAGCTGTTTTTT. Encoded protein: CAWSVGVGELFF.

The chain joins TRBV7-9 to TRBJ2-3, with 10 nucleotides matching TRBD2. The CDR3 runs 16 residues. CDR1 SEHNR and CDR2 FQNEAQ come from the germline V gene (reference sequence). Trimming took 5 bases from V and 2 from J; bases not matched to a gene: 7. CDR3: CASSAASGGHTDTQYF. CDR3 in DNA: TGTGCCAGCAGCGCAGCTAGCGGGGGCCACACAGATACGCAGTATTTT.

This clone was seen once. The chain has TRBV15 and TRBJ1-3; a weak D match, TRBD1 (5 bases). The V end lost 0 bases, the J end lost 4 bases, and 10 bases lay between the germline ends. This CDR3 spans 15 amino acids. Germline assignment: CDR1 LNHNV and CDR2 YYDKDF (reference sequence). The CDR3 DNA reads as TGTGCCACCAGCAGAGAGCGGGGGTCAGGAAACACCATATATTTT. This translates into CATSRERGSGNTIYF.

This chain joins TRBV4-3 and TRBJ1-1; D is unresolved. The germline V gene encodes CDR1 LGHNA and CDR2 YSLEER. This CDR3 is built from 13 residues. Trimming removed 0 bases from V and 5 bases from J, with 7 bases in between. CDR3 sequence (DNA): TGCGCCAGCAGCCAAGATGGGTGGACTGAAGCTTTCTTT. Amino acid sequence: CASSQDGWTEAFF.

CDR3 region: CASRRGTREGYNEQFF. In nucleotides, the CDR3 is TGTGCCAGCAGGAGGGGGACTAGAGAGGGGTACAATGAGCAGTTCTTC. The rearrangement uses TRBV27 and TRBJ2-1; TRBD2 agrees at 8 bases. The CDR3 spans 16 residues. Unmatched junction bases numbered 11, after V lost 6 bases and J lost 4 bases. The germline V gene encodes CDR1 MNHEY and CDR2 SMNVEV (reference sequence).

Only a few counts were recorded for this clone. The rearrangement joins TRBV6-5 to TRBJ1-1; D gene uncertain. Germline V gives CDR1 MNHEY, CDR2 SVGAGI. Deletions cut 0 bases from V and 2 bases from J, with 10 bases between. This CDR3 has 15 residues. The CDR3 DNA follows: TGTGCCAGCAGTTACTCGAGCGGGGTCAACACTGAAGCTTTCTTT. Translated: CASSYSSGVNTEAFF.